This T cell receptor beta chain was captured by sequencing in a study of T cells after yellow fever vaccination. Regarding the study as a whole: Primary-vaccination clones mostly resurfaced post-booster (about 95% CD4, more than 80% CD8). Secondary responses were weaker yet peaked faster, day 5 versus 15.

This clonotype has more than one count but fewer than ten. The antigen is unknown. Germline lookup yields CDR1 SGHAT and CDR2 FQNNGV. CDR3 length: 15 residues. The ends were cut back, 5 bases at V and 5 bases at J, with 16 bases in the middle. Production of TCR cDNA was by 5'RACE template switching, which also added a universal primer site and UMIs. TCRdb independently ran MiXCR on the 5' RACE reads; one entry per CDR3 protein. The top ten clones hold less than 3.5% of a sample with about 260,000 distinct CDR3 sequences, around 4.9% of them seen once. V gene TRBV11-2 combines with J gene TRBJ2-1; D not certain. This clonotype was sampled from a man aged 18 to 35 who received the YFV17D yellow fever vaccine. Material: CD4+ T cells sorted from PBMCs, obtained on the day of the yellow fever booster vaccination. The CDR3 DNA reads TGTGCCAGCAGCACTCTGACAAGGACCGACAATGAGCAGTTCTTC. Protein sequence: CASSTLTRTDNEQFF.